This T cell receptor (beta chain) was profiled in a study of blood T cell repertoires in COVID-19. CDR3 size: 15 residues. Germline V gene data show CDR1 as SGHRS and CDR2 as YFSETQ. V dropped 0 bases and J dropped 1 base, with 11 bases sitting between them. Many counts were recorded for this clone. The data were produced by immunoSEQ multiplex PCR, yet TCRdb's version contains in-frame clones alone and is incomplete. The sample lists roughly 230,000 clones; 80% to 90% were seen once. The TCR originated in a woman aged 50 to 60 who had been exposed to COVID-19. The specimen was PBMCs or T cells enriched from blood (not recorded which). The chain joins TRBV5-1 to TRBJ2-7, with D perhaps matching TRBD2 (6 bases). CDR3 DNA sequence: TGCGCCAGCAGCTTGGAATTGGGGGGATCCTACGAGCAGTACTTC. The encoded protein is CASSLELGGSYEQYF.